Presented here are 19 T cell receptor beta chains from one specimen sequenced in a study of human T cells and chemical hapten exposure. From the RACE reads, TCRdb called clonotypes with MiXCR, one entry per CDR3 protein. The sample lists more than 70,000 distinct CDR3 sequences; roughly 12% were seen once. Stated time point: patch test 2, 6 weeks after DPC sensitization. The treatment denotes: therapeutic diphenylcyclopropenone sensitization with weekly scalp DPC. The input for sequencing was whole blood, taken in connection with sensitization to the hapten diphenylcyclopropenone (DPC). All receptors come from a man aged 18 to 29 with alopecia areata. Some clones in this sample may be carry-over from other donors' samples.

This clonotype was counted many times. The rearrangement uses TRBV6-2 or TRBV6-3 and TRBJ2-1, with D possibly being TRBD1 (6 bases). V lost 6 bases and J 4 bases, leaving 16 bases between the germline ends. The CDR3 consists of 15 residues. Germline lookup yields CDR1 MNHEY and CDR2 SVGEGT. This CDR3 reads CASRLQGWTYNEQFF. CDR3 in DNA: TGTGCCAGCAGGTTACAGGGTTGGACGTACAATGAGCAGTTCTTC.

The table lists this clonotype with a few counts. The genes are TRBV6-1 and TRBJ2-2, with D perhaps given as TRBD1 or TRBD2 (5 bases each). Trimming took off 8 bases at V and 2 bases at J, with 9 bases between the two ends. The CDR3 has 13 amino acids. Germline loops: CDR1 MNHNS, CDR2 SASEGT. CDR3 DNA sequence: TGTGCCAGCCGGGACGGAAACACCGGGGAGCTGTTTTTT. Translated: CASRDGNTGELFF.

This clonotype was recorded many times. The CDR3 loop is CASSRGAGTDTQYF. CDR3 sequence (DNA): TGTGCCAGCAGCCGGGGGGCCGGCACAGATACGCAGTATTTT. The V gene is TRBV7-3, the J gene TRBJ2-3; maybe TRBD2 (7 bases). The V and J ends lost 5 bases and 1 base respectively, with 10 bases between them. This CDR3 region has 14 residues. Germline V gives CDR1 SGHTA, CDR2 FQGTGA.

CDR3 sequence reads: CASSTDRARNQPQHF. CDR3 bases: TGTGCCAGCAGCACCGACAGGGCACGCAATCAGCCCCAGCATTTT. The J gene is TRBJ1-5, the V gene TRBV7-3, with 7 bases that match TRBD1. The CDR3 runs to 15 residues. The V and J ends lost 5 bases and 2 bases, in that order; junction bases with no gene match: 6. Germline CDR1 reads SGHTA; CDR2 reads FQGTGA.

The V call is TRBV5-5, the J call TRBJ2-7, with D unclear. CDR1 is SGHKS and CDR2 is YYEKEE in the germline V gene (reference sequence). The CDR3 length is 13 residues. V gave up 4 bases and J gave up 3 bases, with 11 bases separating them. This chain's CDR3 is CASSADVFYEQYF. CDR3 DNA sequence: TGTGCCAGCAGCGCGGACGTGTTCTACGAGCAGTACTTC.

This clonotype was seen a few times. The chain uses TRBV7-9 and TRBJ2-3, with D possibly matching TRBD1 (7 bases). V was pared by 5 bases and J by 3 bases, with 15 bases between. Germline CDR1 and CDR2: SEHNR and FQNEAQ (reference sequence). The CDR3 length is 15 residues. The CDR3 sequence: CASSETGRSTDTQYF. The CDR3 bases are TGTGCCAGCAGCGAGACAGGGAGGTCGACAGATACGCAGTATTTT. Combining the CDR3 with reference TRBV7-9 and TRBJ2-3 gives the whole variable domain DTGVSQNPRHKITKRGQNVTFRCDPISEHNRLYWYRQTLGQGPEFLTYFQNEAQLEKSRLLSDRFSAERPKGSFSTLEIQRTEQGDSAMYLCASSETGRSTDTQYFGPGTRLTVL.

In this sample, this clonotype turned up a few times. This chain links TRBV6-2 or TRBV6-3 with TRBJ2-7, with no clear D. V lost 2 bases, J lost 3 bases, and 8 bases lay in between. The CDR3 has 13 residues. Germline V gene data show CDR1 as MNHEY and CDR2 as SVGEGT. CDR3 loop: CASSYGENYEQYV. The CDR3 bases are TGTGCCAGCAGTTACGGCGAGAACTACGAGCAGTACGTC.

At least ten counts were recorded for this clonotype. This chain connects TRBV29-1 to TRBJ2-1; 11 positions agree with TRBD2. V was clipped by 8 bases and J by 3 bases; unmatched bases: 3. Per germline, CDR1 SQVTM and CDR2 ANQGSEA. This CDR3 has 13 amino acids. CDR3 sequence: CSRTSGGYNEQFF. The CDR3 nucleotides are TGCAGCCGTACTAGCGGGGGCTACAATGAGCAGTTCTTC.

This clonotype appeared many times. The J gene is TRBJ2-4, the V gene TRBV6-2 or TRBV6-3, with 7 nucleotides matching TRBD1. This CDR3 contains 15 residues. Per germline, CDR1 MNHEY and CDR2 SVGEGT. The ends lost 2 bases at V and 8 bases at J; junction bases unmatched: 9. Here the CDR3 reads CASSYHTGVGHIQYF. The CDR3 bases are TGTGCCAGCAGTTACCACACAGGGGTTGGACACATTCAGTACTTC.

The table lists this clonotype with many counts. The rearrangement uses TRBV7-6 and TRBJ2-5; TRBD1 matches at 12 bases. There are 15 residues in the CDR3. Germline V gives CDR1 SGHVS, CDR2 FNYEAQ. Trimming at V came to 5 bases and at J to 5 bases, leaving 6 bases not matched to a gene. This chain's CDR3 is CASSIPGTGGETQYF. The CDR3 coding sequence is TGTGCCAGCAGCATCCCCGGGACAGGGGGCGAGACCCAGTACTTC. The variable domain in full, completed from reference TRBV7-6 and TRBJ2-5, reads GAGVSQSPRYKVTKRGQDVALRCDPISGHVSLYWYRQALGQGPEFLTYFNYEAQQDKSGLPNDRFSAERPEGSISTLTIQRTEQRDSAMYRCASSIPGTGGETQYFGPGTRLLVL.

For this clonotype: With a much larger clone just one base away, this may be a read error. V and J are TRBV28 and TRBJ2-4; 7 bases match TRBD1. The CDR3 consists of 14 residues. The J segment lost 9 bases and the V segment lost 4 bases, leaving 9 bases of the junction unmatched. From germline, CDR1 is MDHEN and CDR2 SYDVKM. The CDR3 region has the DNA TGTGCCAGCAGTTATGGACAGGCGCAAACCATTCAGTACTTC. Protein: CASSYGQAQTIQYF.

The rearrangement links TRBV20-1 to TRBJ2-3, with 8 bases fitting TRBD2. The germline V gene has CDR1 DFQATT and CDR2 SNEGSKA (reference sequence). This CDR3 is built from 15 residues. V lost 2 bases and J lost 3; bases outside the gene matches: 7. The CDR3 spells CSARRGGTGTDTQYF. CDR3 nucleotide sequence: TGCAGTGCTAGACGGGGGGGCACTGGGACAGATACGCAGTATTTT.

The chain has TRBV7-3 and TRBJ1-1, with unresolved D. CDR3 length: 14 amino acids. Germline V CDR1 and CDR2: SGHTA, FQGTGA. Trimming stripped 1 base from V and 1 base from J, with 7 bases between. The chain's CDR3 is CASSLIHANTEAFF. The CDR3 coding sequence is TGTGCCAGCAGCTTAATTCATGCGAACACTGAAGCTTTCTTT.

This clonotype was recorded many times. This sequence joins TRBV6-4 and TRBJ2-5; the match to TRBD1 covers 10 bases. This CDR3 has 15 amino acids. Germline V gene sequence: CDR1 MRHNA, CDR2 SNTAGT. Unmatched junction bases numbered 9, after V lost 6 bases and J lost 5 bases. Here the CDR3 DNA reads TGTGCCAGCAGCCCCTCGACAGGGGGCGCGGAGACCCAGTACTTC. The encoded protein is CASSPSTGGAETQYF.

In its sample, this clonotype was seen many times. This sequence joins TRBV28 and TRBJ2-7; D is ambiguous. The V end lost 1 base, the J end lost 9 bases, and 10 bases lay between the germline ends. CDR1 MDHEN and CDR2 SYDVKM come from the germline V gene. This CDR3 has 12 amino acids. DNA of the CDR3: TGTGCCAGCAGTTTATCGTTCGAAGGGCAGTACTTC. Translation gives CASSLSFEGQYF.

This clonotype has at least ten counts. J is TRBJ1-3 and V is TRBV4-1; 8 bases are shared with TRBD1. The CDR3 sequence is 17 residues long. V shed 1 base, J shed 1 base, and the junction held 6 bases outside the gene matches. Germline V lookup: CDR1 MGHRA, CDR2 YSYEKL. CDR3 residues: CASSQADRVISGNTIYF. DNA of the CDR3: TGCGCCAGCAGCCAAGCGGACAGGGTGATATCTGGAAACACCATATATTTT.

This clonotype was found a few times. The chain has TRBV7-9 and TRBJ1-1, with TRBD1 matching over 7 bases. CDR1 is SEHNR, CDR2 FQNEAQ, per germline (reference sequence). There are 17 residues in the CDR3. Trimming took 3 bases from V and 3 from J; bases not matched to a gene: 13. The CDR3 protein is CASSFQLGQGEDTEAFF. The CDR3 DNA reads as TGTGCCAGCAGCTTCCAACTCGGGCAGGGGGAGGACACTGAAGCTTTCTTT.

This clonotype was seen at least ten times. The V call is TRBV4-3, the J call TRBJ2-1; D remains ambiguous. The CDR3 spans 14 residues. The germline V gene has CDR1 LGHNA and CDR2 YSLEER. The ends were cut back, 0 bases at V and 11 bases at J, with 14 bases in the middle. CDR3 nucleotide sequence: TGCGCCAGCAGCCAAGATCGATTTCGCGGAAAGCAGTTCTTC. It yields the protein CASSQDRFRGKQFF.

This chain links TRBV9 with TRBJ1-2; possibly TRBD1 for D (6 bases). Germline V CDR1 and CDR2: SGDLS, YYNGEE. This CDR3 is 17 amino acids long. The V end was cut by 0 bases, the J end by 0 bases, with 15 bases between. CDR3 DNA sequence: TGTGCCAGCAGCGTAGCTAGTGGGGACACCCCTAACTATGGCTACACCTTC. Translated: CASSVASGDTPNYGYTF.